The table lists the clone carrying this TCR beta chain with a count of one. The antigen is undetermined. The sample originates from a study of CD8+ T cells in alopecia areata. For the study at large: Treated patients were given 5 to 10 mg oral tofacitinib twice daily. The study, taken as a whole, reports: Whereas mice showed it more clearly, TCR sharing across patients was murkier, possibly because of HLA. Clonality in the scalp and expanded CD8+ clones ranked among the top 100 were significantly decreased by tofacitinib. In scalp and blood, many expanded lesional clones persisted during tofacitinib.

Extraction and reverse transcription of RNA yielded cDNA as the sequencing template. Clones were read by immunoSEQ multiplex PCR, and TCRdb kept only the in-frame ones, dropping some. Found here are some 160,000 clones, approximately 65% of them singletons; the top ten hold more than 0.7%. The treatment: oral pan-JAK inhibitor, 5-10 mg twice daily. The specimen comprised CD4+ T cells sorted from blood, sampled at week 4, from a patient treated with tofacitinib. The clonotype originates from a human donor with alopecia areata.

CDR3 coding DNA: TGTGCCAGCAGCGTAGAGGGCAGGGAGGCCTCCTGGGATACGCAGTATTTT. This gives the protein CASSVEGREASWDTQYF. The V call is TRBV9, the J call TRBJ2-3; D is possibly TRBD2 (6 bases). Germline V CDR1 and CDR2: SGDLS, YYNGEE. The germline V and J ends were trimmed by 0 bases and 6 bases, with 20 bases remaining between them. This CDR3 spans 17 amino acids.